This is a list of T cell receptor beta chains from one sample in a study of T cell responses to AZD1222 COVID-19 vaccine. Method: immunoSEQ multiplex PCR; TCRdb's copy keeps in-frame clones and lacks some. Here the sample spans some 120,000 clones, about 89% being singletons. The specimen was peripheral blood, collected on day 0 of AZD1222 vaccination. The receptors were sampled from an adult in good health. Both conserved end residues are part of each CDR3. The D gene is left open where the match is weak. A clone size is listed for some rows: how often the clone was seen (once, few, many), or a class if it is expanded.

TRBV28	TRBJ1-4	NA	TRBD1	TGTGCCAGCAGTTTTTTAGTAGGGGGCATTGAAAAACTGTTTTTT	CASSFLVGGIEKLFF
TRBV9	TRBJ1-5	NA	TRBD1	TGTGCCAACCCGGCAGCGGGACAGCATAATCAGCCCCAGCATTTT	CANPAAGQHNQPQHF
TRBV7-8	TRBJ1-1	NA	NA	TGTGCCAGCAGCTTAGCGCAGGGGAGTTGGACTGAAGCTTTCTTT	CASSLAQGSWTEAFF
TRBV29-1	TRBJ1-1	NA	NA	TGCAGCGTTGGGGGGACGTTGAACACTGAAGCTTTCTTT	CSVGGTLNTEAFF
TRBV7-3	TRBJ2-7	NA	TRBD2	TGTGCCAGCAGCTTCGGGGGGGCCCCTAACTACGAGCAGTACTTC	CASSFGGAPNYEQYF
TRBV3-1/TRBV3-2	TRBJ1-5	NA	NA	TGTGCCAGCAGCCACAGGGTCGGGGACAATCAGCCCCAGCATTTT	CASSHRVGDNQPQHF
TRBV30	TRBJ1-5	NA	NA	TGTGCCTGGAGTCTGACGGGACTCCATCAGCCCCAGCATTTT	CAWSLTGLHQPQHF
TRBV2	TRBJ2-7	NA	NA	TGTGCCAGCAGGTCGACCTACGAGCAGTACTTC	CASRSTYEQYF
TRBV6-2/TRBV6-3	TRBJ1-5	once	TRBD1	TGTGCCAGCAGTGGGGACAGGGGCCAGCAGCCCCAGCATTTT	CASSGDRGQQPQHF
TRBV19	TRBJ1-5	once	TRBD1	TGTGCCAGTAGGCCCGACAGGGTTCAGCCCCAGCATTTT	CASRPDRVQPQHF
TRBV5-1	TRBJ2-7	NA	TRBD1	TGCGCCAGCAGCTTTGGGACAGGGTCCTACGAGCAGTACTTC	CASSFGTGSYEQYF
TRBV5-1	TRBJ1-5	NA	NA	TGCGCCAGCAGCTTGGAACCCAGCAATCAGCCCCAGCATTTT	CASSLEPSNQPQHF
TRBV2	TRBJ1-2	NA	TRBD1	TGTGCCAGCGACGCACAGGGGGCCAACTATGGCTACACCTTC	CASDAQGANYGYTF
TRBV19	TRBJ2-7	NA	NA	TGTGCCAGTAGTTTTTCCTACGAGCAGTACTTC	CASSFSYEQYF
TRBV7-7	TRBJ1-2	NA	TRBD1	TGTGCCAGCAGCTTAGAGAGACAGGGGATCTATGGCTACACCTTC	CASSLERQGIYGYTF
TRBV7-2	TRBJ1-1	NA	NA	TGTGCCAGCAGCTACGGTGGTTTCACTGAAGCTTTCTTT	CASSYGGFTEAFF
TRBV19	TRBJ2-5	NA	NA	TGTGCCAGTAGGGCCCGGCCACCCAGGGAGACCCAGTACTTC	CASRARPPRETQYF
TRBV6-2/TRBV6-3	TRBJ2-7	NA	TRBD2	TGTGCCAGCAGTTTCAGCCTAGCGGGGGCCTGGAACTACGAGCAGTACTTC	CASSFSLAGAWNYEQYF
TRBV2	TRBJ2-2	NA	NA	TGTGCCAGCAGCGGGGGACATAAGAACACCGGGGAGCTGTTTTTT	CASSGGHKNTGELFF
TRBV7-9	TRBJ2-7	NA	NA	TGTGCCAGCAGTTATCAGGGTGACGAGCAGTACTTC	CASSYQGDEQYF
TRBV20-1	TRBJ1-1	NA	NA	TGCAGTGCTAGTTTACCCTCGACTGCTGAAGCTTTCTTT	CSASLPSTAEAFF
TRBV16	TRBJ2-2	NA	NA	TGTGCCAGCGGGGGAATCACCGGGGAGCTGTTTTTT	CASGGITGELFF
TRBV27	TRBJ2-2	once	TRBD1	TGTGCCAGCAGTTTTCAACACAGGGGCGGACAGAACACCGGGGAGCTGTTTTTT	CASSFQHRGGQNTGELFF
TRBV9	TRBJ1-3	NA	NA	TGTGCCAGCAGCGCCGCGGACGGGCGGAGGGTCTCTGGAAACACCATATATTTT	CASSAADGRRVSGNTIYF
TRBV7-2	TRBJ1-3	NA	NA	TGTGCCAGCAGCTTAGTTTCTTACGGAGACTCTGGAAACACCATATATTTT	CASSLVSYGDSGNTIYF
TRBV4-2	TRBJ2-3	NA	TRBD2	TGTGCCAGCAGCCAAGGGGAACTAGCGGGGGCGAACACAGATACGCAGTATTTT	CASSQGELAGANTDTQYF
TRBV21-1	TRBJ2-1	NA	NA	TGTGCCAGCAGCACGAGGACAGGCTCCTACAATGAGCAGTTCTTC	CASSTRTGSYNEQFF
TRBV6-5	TRBJ2-1	NA	NA	TGTGCCAGCACTAGGGGGGCCGATGAGCAGTTCTTC	CASTRGADEQFF
TRBV5-1	TRBJ2-5	NA	NA	TGCGCCAGCAGCTTGGTACCCGGGGAGACCCAGTACTTC	CASSLVPGETQYF
TRBV27	TRBJ2-7	once	NA	TGTGCCAGCAGTTTATCCGAAGAGGGGGAGCAGTACTTC	CASSLSEEGEQYF
TRBV6-5	TRBJ2-2	few	NA	TGTGCCAGCAGCCCCCTCACCACCGGGGAGCTGTTTTTT	CASSPLTTGELFF
TRBV9	TRBJ1-2	NA	NA	TGTGCCAGCAGCGTCGGAAACCAGGCAGGGAACTATGGCTACACCTTC	CASSVGNQAGNYGYTF
TRBV4-3	TRBJ2-7	NA	NA	TGCGCCAGCAGCCGATTCGAGAGGGCCAGGGGCGAGCAGTACTTC	CASSRFERARGEQYF
TRBV6-4	TRBJ2-1	NA	TRBD2	TGTGCCAGCAGTGTCAAGCGGGGGGGCCGGAATGAGCAGTTCTTC	CASSVKRGGRNEQFF
TRBV21-1	TRBJ1-1	NA	NA	TGTGCCAGCAGCAAAGCAGAAAGGGGCTACACTGAAGCTTTCTTT	CASSKAERGYTEAFF
TRBV19	TRBJ2-7	NA	TRBD1	TGTGCCAGTAGTATTACAGGGGGAGGCTACGAGCAGTACTTC	CASSITGGGYEQYF
TRBV18	TRBJ2-7	NA	NA	TGTGCCAGCTCCCCAGTCTCGGGCTCCTACGAGCAGTACTTC	CASSPVSGSYEQYF
TRBV19	TRBJ1-2	NA	NA	TGTGCCAGTAGTATCGGACACCGAGAGCCCCTTAACTATGGCTACACCTTC	CASSIGHREPLNYGYTF
TRBV11-2	TRBJ2-5	NA	NA	TGTGCCAGCAGCCTGACAACCGTAGGGGAGACCCAGTACTTC	CASSLTTVGETQYF
TRBV19	TRBJ1-5	NA	NA	TGTGCCAGTAATTCCCTCACAACGTATAGCAATCAGCCCCAGCATTTT	CASNSLTTYSNQPQHF
TRBV5-4	TRBJ2-1	NA	NA	TGTGCCAGCAGCCCGGGCCCCTCTCCGGTCTCCTACAATGAGCAGTTCTTC	CASSPGPSPVSYNEQFF
TRBV7-2	TRBJ1-1	NA	NA	TGTGCCAGCAGCTTTGGAGGGGGCACTGAAGCTTTCTTT	CASSFGGGTEAFF
TRBV7-2	TRBJ2-3	NA	TRBD2	TGTGCCAGCAGCTTCGGACTAGCCCCAGATACGCAGTATTTT	CASSFGLAPDTQYF
TRBV6-5	TRBJ2-3	once	TRBD1	TGTGCCAGCAGTTACCGAGGGGGCAGGGGCACAGATACGCAGTATTTT	CASSYRGGRGTDTQYF
TRBV29-1	TRBJ2-7	NA	TRBD1	TGCAGCGTTGGATTAGGGGGCCCCAGCTCCTACGAGCAGTACTTC	CSVGLGGPSSYEQYF
TRBV7-2	TRBJ1-1	NA	NA	TGTGCCAGCAGCTTGGTGGGGGGCTGGCGGGTCAGTTCTGAAGCTTTCTTT	CASSLVGGWRVSSEAFF
TRBV9	TRBJ1-4	once	NA	TGTGCCAGCAGCGTAGCGGTTCCTCCCGGGGAACTGTTTTTT	CASSVAVPPGELFF
TRBV6-4	TRBJ1-2	NA	TRBD1	TGTGCCAGCAGTGAACAGGGGGCTGGTGGCTACACCTTC	CASSEQGAGGYTF
TRBV18	TRBJ1-2	NA	NA	TGTGCCAGCTCACCAGGAGTTGGGACTCTTACACCCCTTATCGGCTACACCTTC	CASSPGVGTLTPLIGYTF
TRBV30	TRBJ1-1	NA	NA	TGTGCCTGGGGGCACGCAGGGAACACTGAAGCTTTCTTT	CAWGHAGNTEAFF
TRBV12-3/TRBV12-4	TRBJ2-3	NA	TRBD2	TGTGCCAGCCGGGGGACTAGCGGATCGCCGCAGTATTTT	CASRGTSGSPQYF
TRBV28	TRBJ1-5	NA	TRBD1	TGTGCCAGCAGTCCGTCGACAGGGAATCAGCCCCAGCATTTT	CASSPSTGNQPQHF
TRBV23-1	TRBJ1-1	once	NA	TGCGCCAGCAGTCCACTAGGTAGAGAGGCAATGAACACTGAAGCTTTCTTT	CASSPLGREAMNTEAFF